This record concerns one T cell receptor (beta chain) sequence. The record originates from a study of PD-L1 blockade in urothelial cancer. The germline CDR1 and CDR2 sequences are SGHTA and FQGNSA. The CDR3 has 16 amino acids. The ends lost 5 bases at V and 4 bases at J; junction bases unmatched: 13. Generated by immunoSEQ multiplex PCR, the TCRdb table keeps only in-frame clones and is missing some. Among roughly 74,000 clones, around 90% were seen once, and the ten largest hold around 5%. The V and J genes are TRBV7-2 and TRBJ1-2, with TRBD1 matching 7 bases. This TCR was recovered from a woman in her 70s with urothelial cancer. Sequenced material: PBMCs, taken around atezolizumab (anti-PD-L1) treatment. The chain's CDR3 is CASSPGDSRGRYGYTF. In DNA form, the CDR3 reads TGTGCCAGCAGCCCCGGGGACAGCCGGGGCCGCTATGGCTACACCTTC.